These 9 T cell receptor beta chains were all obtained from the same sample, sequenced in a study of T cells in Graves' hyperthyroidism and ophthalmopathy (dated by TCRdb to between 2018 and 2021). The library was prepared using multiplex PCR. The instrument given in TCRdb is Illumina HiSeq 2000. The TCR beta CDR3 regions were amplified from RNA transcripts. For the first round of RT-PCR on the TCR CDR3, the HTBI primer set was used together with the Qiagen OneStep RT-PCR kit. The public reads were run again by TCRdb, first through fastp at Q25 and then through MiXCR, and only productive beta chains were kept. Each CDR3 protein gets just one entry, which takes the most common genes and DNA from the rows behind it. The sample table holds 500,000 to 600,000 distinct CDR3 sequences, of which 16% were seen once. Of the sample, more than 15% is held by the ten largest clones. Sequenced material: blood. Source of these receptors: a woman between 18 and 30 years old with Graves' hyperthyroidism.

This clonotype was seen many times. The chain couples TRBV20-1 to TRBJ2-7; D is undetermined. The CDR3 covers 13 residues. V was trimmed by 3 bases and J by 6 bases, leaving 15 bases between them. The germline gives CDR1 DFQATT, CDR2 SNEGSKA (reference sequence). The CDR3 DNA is TGCAGTGCTAGCCGTTCAGGTGCTCGCGAGCAGTACTTC. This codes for CSASRSGAREQYF.

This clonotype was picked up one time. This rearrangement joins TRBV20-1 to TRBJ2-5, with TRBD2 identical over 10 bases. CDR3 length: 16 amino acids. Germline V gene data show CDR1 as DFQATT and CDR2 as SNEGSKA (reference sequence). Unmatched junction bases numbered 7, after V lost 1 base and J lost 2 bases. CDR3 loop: CSARGPPSGGQETQYF. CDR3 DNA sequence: TGCAGTGCTAGAGGACCCCCTAGCGGGGGACAAGAGACCCAGTACTTC.

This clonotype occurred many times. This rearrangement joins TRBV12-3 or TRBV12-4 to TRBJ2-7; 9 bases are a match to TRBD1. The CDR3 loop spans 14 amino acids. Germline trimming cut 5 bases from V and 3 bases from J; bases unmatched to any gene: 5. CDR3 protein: CASSEGQGLYEQYF. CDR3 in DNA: TGTGCCAGCAGTGAGGGACAGGGCCTCTACGAGCAGTACTTC.

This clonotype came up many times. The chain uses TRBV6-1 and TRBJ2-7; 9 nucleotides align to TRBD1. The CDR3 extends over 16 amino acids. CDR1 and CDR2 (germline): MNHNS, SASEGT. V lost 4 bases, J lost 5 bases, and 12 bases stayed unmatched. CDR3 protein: CASSARTGEGTNEQYF. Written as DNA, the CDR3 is TGTGCCAGCAGTGCTCGGACAGGGGAAGGCACGAACGAGCAGTACTTC.

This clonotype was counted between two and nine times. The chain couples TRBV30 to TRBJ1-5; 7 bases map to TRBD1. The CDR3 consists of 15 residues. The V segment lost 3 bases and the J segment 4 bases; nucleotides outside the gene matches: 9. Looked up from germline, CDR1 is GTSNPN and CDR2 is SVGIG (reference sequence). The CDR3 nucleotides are TGTGCCTGGAGGGCCCCCGACAGGGCGAATCAGCCCCAGCATTTT. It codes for CAWRAPDRANQPQHF.

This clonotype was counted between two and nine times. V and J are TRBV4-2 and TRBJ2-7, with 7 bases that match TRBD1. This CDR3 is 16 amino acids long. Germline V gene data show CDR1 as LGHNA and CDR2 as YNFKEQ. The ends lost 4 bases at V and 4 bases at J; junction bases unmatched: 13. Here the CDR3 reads CASSPQTGEMAYEQYF. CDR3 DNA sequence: TGTGCCAGCAGCCCCCAAACAGGGGAGATGGCGTACGAGCAGTACTTC.

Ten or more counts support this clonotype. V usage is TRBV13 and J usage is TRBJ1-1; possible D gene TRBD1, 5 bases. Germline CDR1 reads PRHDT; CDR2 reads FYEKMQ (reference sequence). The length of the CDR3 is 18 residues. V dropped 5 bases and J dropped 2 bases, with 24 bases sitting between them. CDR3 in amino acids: CASSLEGWGSSQNTEAFF. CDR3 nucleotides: TGTGCCAGCAGCCTGGAAGGTTGGGGCTCCTCCCAAAACACTGAAGCTTTCTTT.

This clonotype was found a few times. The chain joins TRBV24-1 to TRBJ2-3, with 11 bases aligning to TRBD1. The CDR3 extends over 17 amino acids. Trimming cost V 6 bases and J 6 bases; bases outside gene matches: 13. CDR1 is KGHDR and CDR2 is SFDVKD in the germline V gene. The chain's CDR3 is CATSITPGQGARDTQYF. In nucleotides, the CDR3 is TGTGCCACCAGTATAACCCCCGGACAGGGGGCAAGGGATACGCAGTATTTT.

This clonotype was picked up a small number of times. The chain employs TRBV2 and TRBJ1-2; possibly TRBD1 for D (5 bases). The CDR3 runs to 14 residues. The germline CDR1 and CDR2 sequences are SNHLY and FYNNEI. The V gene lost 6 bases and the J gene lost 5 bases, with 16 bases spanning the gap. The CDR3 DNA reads TGTGCCAGCAGAGAACGGGGGGGAGATTATGGCTACACCTTC. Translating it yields CASRERGGDYGYTF.